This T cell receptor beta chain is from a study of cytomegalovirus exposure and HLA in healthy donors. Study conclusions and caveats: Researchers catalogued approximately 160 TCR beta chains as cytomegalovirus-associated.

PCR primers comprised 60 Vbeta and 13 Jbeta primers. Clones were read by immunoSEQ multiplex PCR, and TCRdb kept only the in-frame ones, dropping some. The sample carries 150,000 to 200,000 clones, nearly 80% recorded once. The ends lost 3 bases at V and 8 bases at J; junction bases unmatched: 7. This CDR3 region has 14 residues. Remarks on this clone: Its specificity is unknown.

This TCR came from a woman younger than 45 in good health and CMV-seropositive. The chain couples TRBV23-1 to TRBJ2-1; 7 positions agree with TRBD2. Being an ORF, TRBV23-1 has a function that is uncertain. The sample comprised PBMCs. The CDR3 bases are TGCGCCAGCAGTCAGGGACTACCAAGGTATGAGCAGTTCTTC. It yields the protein CASSQGLPRYEQFF.